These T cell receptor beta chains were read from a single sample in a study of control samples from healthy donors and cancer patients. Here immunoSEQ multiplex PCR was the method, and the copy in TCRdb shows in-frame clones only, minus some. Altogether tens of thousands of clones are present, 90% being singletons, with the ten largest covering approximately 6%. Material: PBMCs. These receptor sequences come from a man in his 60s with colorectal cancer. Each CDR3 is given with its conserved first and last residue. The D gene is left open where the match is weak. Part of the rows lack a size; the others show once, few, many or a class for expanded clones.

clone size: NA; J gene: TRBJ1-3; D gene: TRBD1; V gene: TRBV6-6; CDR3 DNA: TGTGCCAGCACTCGGGACAGGGGACTCAGCTCTGGAAACACCATATATTTT; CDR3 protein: CASTRDRGLSSGNTIYF
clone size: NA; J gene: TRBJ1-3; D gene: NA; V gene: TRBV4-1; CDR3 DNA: TGCGCCAGCAGCCAAGGAGGGGTGAACACCATATATTTT; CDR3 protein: CASSQGGVNTIYF
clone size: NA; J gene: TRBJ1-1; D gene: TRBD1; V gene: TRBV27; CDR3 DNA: TGTGCCAGCAGGGACCAGGGGGCGATGAACACTGAAGCTTTCTTT; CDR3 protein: CASRDQGAMNTEAFF
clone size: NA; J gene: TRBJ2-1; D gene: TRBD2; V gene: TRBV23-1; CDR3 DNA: TGCGCCAGCCCCAGTCGCCTAGCGGGGGGCCGGAGCTCCTACAATGAGCAGTTCTTC; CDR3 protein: CASPSRLAGGRSSYNEQFF
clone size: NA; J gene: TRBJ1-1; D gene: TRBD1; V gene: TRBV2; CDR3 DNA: TGTGCCAGCAGGGACAGGGCAAGTCTCTCTGAAGCTTTCTTT; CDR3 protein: CASRDRASLSEAFF
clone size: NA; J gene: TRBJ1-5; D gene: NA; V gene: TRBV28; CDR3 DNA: TGTGCCACCCGGGAGGGGAATCTTATTCAGCCCCAGCATTTT; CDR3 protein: CATREGNLIQPQHF
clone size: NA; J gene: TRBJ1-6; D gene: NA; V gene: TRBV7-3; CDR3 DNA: TGTGCCAGCAGCCTCGCCGGGACATTGAATTCACCCCTCCACTTT; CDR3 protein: CASSLAGTLNSPLHF
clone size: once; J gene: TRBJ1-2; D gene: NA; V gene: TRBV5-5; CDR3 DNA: TGTGCCAGCAGCCGCAGGGGAGGTGGCTATGGCTACACCTTC; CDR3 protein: CASSRRGGGYGYTF
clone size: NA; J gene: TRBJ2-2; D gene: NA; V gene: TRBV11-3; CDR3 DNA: TGTGCCAGCAGCTTAGACAGTAACACCGGGGAGCTGTTTTTT; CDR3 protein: CASSLDSNTGELFF
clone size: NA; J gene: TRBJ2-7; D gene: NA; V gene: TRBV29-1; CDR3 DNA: TGCAGCGTTGAAGATCTTGGGGGCAACGAGCAGTACTTC; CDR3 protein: CSVEDLGGNEQYF
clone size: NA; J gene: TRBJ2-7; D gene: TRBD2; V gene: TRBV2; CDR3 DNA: TGTGCCAGCAGGACTAGCGGGGGGTACGAGCAGTACTTC; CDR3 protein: CASRTSGGYEQYF
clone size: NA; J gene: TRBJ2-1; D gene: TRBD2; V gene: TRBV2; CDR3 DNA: TGTGCCAGCACCCTAGCGGGGGGTGGGAATGAGCAGTTCTTC; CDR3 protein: CASTLAGGGNEQFF
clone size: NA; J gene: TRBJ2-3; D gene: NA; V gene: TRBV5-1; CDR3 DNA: TGCGCCAGCAGCTTGGGGGGGACTCAGGGCACAGATACGCAGTATTTT; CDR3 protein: CASSLGGTQGTDTQYF
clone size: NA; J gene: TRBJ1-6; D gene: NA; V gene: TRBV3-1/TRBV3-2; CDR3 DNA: TGTGCCAGCAGCCAACTCGGACCCTCGGGTAATTCACCCCTCCACTTT; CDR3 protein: CASSQLGPSGNSPLHF
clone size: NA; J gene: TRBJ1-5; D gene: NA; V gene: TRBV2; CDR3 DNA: TGTGCCAGCACCAAACAGATGGGGAGCAATCAGCCCCAGCATTTT; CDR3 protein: CASTKQMGSNQPQHF
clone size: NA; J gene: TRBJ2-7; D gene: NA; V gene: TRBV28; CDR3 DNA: TGTGCCAGCAGTGTAGCGGACGGATACTACGAGCAGTACTTC; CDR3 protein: CASSVADGYYEQYF
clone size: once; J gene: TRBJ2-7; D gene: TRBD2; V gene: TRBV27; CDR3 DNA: TGTGCCAGCAGTCGCGTAGCGGGGGCGAGCTCCTACGAGCAGTACTTC; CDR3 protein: CASSRVAGASSYEQYF
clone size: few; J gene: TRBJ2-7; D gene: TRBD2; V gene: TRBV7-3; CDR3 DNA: TGTGCCAGCACCGCGGGGGAGGGTAGGGTGGAGCAGTACTTC; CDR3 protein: CASTAGEGRVEQYF
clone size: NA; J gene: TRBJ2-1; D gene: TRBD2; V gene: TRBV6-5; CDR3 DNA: TGTGCCAGCACTAGAGTAGCGGGGGGGCTTGAGCAGTTCTTC; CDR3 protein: CASTRVAGGLEQFF
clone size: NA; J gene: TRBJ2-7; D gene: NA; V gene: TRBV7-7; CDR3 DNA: TGTGCCAGCAGCTCCCCCCGGGGCAGGAGCTCCTACGAGCAGTACTTC; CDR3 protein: CASSSPRGRSSYEQYF
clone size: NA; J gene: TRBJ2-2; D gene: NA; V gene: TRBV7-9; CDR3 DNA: TGTGCCAGCAGCTTAGGGAGTCGGGGGTTGAACACCGGGGAGCTGTTTTTT; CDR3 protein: CASSLGSRGLNTGELFF
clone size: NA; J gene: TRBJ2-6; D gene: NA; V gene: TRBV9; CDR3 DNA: TGTGCCAGCAGCGTATCACCTATCAGGGGTAATAGGGCCAACGTCCTGACTTTC; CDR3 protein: CASSVSPIRGNRANVLTF
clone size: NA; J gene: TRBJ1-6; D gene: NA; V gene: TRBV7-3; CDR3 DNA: TGTGCCAGCAGCTTAACGTCGGGCGGTTCTGGTTCACCCCTCCACTTT; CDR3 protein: CASSLTSGGSGSPLHF
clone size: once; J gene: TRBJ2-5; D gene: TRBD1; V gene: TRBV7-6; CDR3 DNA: TGTGCCAGCAGACCGACGACCGACAGGGGGCATGAGGGGAGCCAGTACTTC; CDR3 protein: CASRPTTDRGHEGSQYF
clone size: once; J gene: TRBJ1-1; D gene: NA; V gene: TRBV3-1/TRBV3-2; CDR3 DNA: TGTGCCAGCAGCCGTTTAGGCAGGGCGGAGGTGAACACTGAAGCTTTCTTT; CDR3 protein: CASSRLGRAEVNTEAFF
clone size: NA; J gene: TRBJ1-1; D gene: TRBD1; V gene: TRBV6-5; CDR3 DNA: TGTGCCAGCAGTCCACAGGGGTTTCCTGAAGCTTTCTTT; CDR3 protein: CASSPQGFPEAFF
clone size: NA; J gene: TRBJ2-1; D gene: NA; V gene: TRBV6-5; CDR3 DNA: TGTGCCAGCGAAGAAGGGATCCCGAGGGAGGTGCAGTTCTTC; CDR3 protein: CASEEGIPREVQFF
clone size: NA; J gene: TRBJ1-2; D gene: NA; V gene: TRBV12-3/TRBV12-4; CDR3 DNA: TGTGCCAGCCTGGGGGGGGGCGGTGGCTACACCTTC; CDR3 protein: CASLGGGGGYTF
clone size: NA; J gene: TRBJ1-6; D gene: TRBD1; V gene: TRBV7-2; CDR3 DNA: TGTGCCAGCAGCTTAGCGTATACGGGGCAGGGGGCTTTTTCACCCCTCCACTTT; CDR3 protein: CASSLAYTGQGAFSPLHF
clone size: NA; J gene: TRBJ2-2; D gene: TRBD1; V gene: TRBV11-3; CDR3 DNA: TGTGCCAGCAGCTTAGAAGGGGGCGGGACAGGGGGCACCGGGGAGCTGTTTTTT; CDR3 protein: CASSLEGGGTGGTGELFF
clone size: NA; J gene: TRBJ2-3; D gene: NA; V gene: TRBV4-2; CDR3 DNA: TGTGCCGGCAGCCAAGATTCTTTGACAGATACGCAGTATTTT; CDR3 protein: CAGSQDSLTDTQYF
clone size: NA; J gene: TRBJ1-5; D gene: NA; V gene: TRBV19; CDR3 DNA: TGTGCCAGTAGTACGCCGGAGGGATATCAGCCCCAGCATTTT; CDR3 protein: CASSTPEGYQPQHF
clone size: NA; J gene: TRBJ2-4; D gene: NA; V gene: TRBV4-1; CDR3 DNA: TGCGCCAGCAGCCCCCTCGGGGGGCCCCTAGCCAAAAACATTCAGTACTTC; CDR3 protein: CASSPLGGPLAKNIQYF
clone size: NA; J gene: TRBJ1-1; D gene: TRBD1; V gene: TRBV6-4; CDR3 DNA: TGTGCCAGCAGTGACTCGAGCAGGGGGTCTGAAGCTTTCTTT; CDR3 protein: CASSDSSRGSEAFF
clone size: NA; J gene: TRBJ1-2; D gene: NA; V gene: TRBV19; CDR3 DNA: TGTGCCAGTAGTATCGTTGAAGGTTATCACACCTTC; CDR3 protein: CASSIVEGYHTF
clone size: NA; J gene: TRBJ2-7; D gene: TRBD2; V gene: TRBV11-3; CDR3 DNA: TGTGCCACTAGCGGGGGGAGCTCCTACGAGCAGTACTTC; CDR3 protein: CATSGGSSYEQYF
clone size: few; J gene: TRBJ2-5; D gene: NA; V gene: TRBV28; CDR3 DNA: TGTGCCAGCAGTTTTGCGAACCAAGAGACCCAGTACTTC; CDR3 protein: CASSFANQETQYF
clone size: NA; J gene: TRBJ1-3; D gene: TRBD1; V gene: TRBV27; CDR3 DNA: TGTGCCAGCAGTTACAGGGGAGGTAACACCATATATTTT; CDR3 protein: CASSYRGGNTIYF
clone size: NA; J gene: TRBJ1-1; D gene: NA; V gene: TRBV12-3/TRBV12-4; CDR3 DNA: TGTGCCAGCAGTTTGTCTAGTAACACTGAAGCTTTCTTT; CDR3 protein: CASSLSSNTEAFF
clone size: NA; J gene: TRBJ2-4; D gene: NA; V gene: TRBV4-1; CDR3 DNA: TGCGCCAGCAGCCAAGGGATTGCTAGGGGGTTCCAAGACATTCAGTACTTC; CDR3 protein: CASSQGIARGFQDIQYF
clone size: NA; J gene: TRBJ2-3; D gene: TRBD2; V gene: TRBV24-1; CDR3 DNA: TGTGCCACCAGTGATTCCTCTCTAGCGGCCACAGATACGCAGTATTTT; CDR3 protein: CATSDSSLAATDTQYF
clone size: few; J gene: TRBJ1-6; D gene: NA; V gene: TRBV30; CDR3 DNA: TGTGCCTGGAGTGTACAGGGTCGGGCTCCCCTCCACTTT; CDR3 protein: CAWSVQGRAPLHF
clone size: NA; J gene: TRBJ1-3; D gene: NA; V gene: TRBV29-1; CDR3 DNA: TGCAGCGTTGCATTATCGGGAAACACCATATATTTT; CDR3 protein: CSVALSGNTIYF
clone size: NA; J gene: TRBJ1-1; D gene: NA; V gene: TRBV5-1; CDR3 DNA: TGCGCCAGCAGCTTGTGGTCCCAGGGGAACACTGAAGCTTTCTTT; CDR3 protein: CASSLWSQGNTEAFF
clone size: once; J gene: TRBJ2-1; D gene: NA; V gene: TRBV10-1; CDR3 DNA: TGCGCCAGCAGTGACCAGGATTACAATGAGCAGTTCTTC; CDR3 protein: CASSDQDYNEQFF
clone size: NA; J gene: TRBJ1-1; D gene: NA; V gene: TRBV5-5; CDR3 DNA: TGTGCCAGCAGCTTGTCGGGTAACAAGGGCAGAACCACTGAAGCTTTCTTT; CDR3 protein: CASSLSGNKGRTTEAFF
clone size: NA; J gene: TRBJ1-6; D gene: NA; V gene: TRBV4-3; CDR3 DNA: TGCGCCAGCAGCCAAGAACCCAATTCACCCCTCCACTTT; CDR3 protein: CASSQEPNSPLHF
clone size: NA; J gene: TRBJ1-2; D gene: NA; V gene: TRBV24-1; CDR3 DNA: TGTGCCACCGGACGGGCGGTAAGCTATGGCTACACCTTC; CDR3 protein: CATGRAVSYGYTF
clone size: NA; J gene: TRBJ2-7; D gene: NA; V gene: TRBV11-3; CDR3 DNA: TGTGCCAGCAGCTTGGCCTACGAGCAGTACTTC; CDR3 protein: CASSLAYEQYF